This is a list of T cell receptor beta chains from one sample in a study of blood T cell repertoires in COVID-19. Here immunoSEQ multiplex PCR was the method, and the copy in TCRdb shows in-frame clones only, minus some. The sample yields some 150,000 clones, 87% seen once. Sequenced: peripheral blood. The source is a woman aged 45-60 years with active or convalescent COVID-19. Each CDR3 is given with its conserved first and last residue. Fields, in order: CDR3 length, J gene, V gene, D gene, clone size, CDR3 DNA, CDR3 protein. The D gene is left open where the match is weak. Size tells how often a clone was seen (once, few, many) or the class of an expanded clone, and some rows leave it out.

length: 16; J: TRBJ1-4; V: TRBV7-9; D: TRBD1; size: -; DNA: TGTGCCAGCAGCCGGGGACAGCCTGCAACTAATGAAAAACTGTTTTTT; CDR3: CASSRGQPATNEKLFF
length: 12; J: TRBJ1-4; V: TRBV7-2; D: -; size: -; DNA: TGTGCCAGCGGTATTAGGGGTCAAAAACTGTTTTTT; CDR3: CASGIRGQKLFF
length: 14; J: TRBJ2-7; V: TRBV27; D: -; size: once; DNA: TGTGCCAGCAGTTTATCCGGGAACCCCCACGAGCAGTACTTC; CDR3: CASSLSGNPHEQYF
length: 16; J: TRBJ2-5; V: TRBV9; D: TRBD2; size: -; DNA: TGTGCCAGCAGCGAAGGAACTAGCGGGGTCCAAGAGACCCAGTACTTC; CDR3: CASSEGTSGVQETQYF
length: 14; J: TRBJ1-3; V: TRBV7-8; D: -; size: once; DNA: TGTGCCAGCCGTGACAGTATCTCTGGAAACACCATATATTTT; CDR3: CASRDSISGNTIYF
length: 16; J: TRBJ2-3; V: TRBV5-4; D: TRBD2; size: -; DNA: TGTGCCAGCAGACCTGTTAGCGGGGGCAGGGTGGATACGCAGTATTTT; CDR3: CASRPVSGGRVDTQYF
length: 15; J: TRBJ1-4; V: TRBV3-1/TRBV3-2; D: TRBD1; size: -; DNA: TGTGCCAGCAGCCAAGAGACAGGGTCTGGAGAAAAACTGTTTTTT; CDR3: CASSQETGSGEKLFF
length: 16; J: TRBJ2-2; V: TRBV4-3; D: -; size: -; DNA: TGCGCCAGCAGCCAATTCAGCGGGTCTAACACCGGGGAGCTGTTTTTT; CDR3: CASSQFSGSNTGELFF
length: 15; J: TRBJ1-5; V: TRBV19; D: -; size: few; DNA: TGTGCCAGTAGAGAAGAGCTTTATAGCAATCAGCCCCAGCATTTT; CDR3: CASREELYSNQPQHF
length: 15; J: TRBJ2-7; V: TRBV5-4; D: TRBD2; size: -; DNA: TGTGCCAGCAGCTTGGTGGGGAGCGGGGACTACGAGCAGTACTTC; CDR3: CASSLVGSGDYEQYF
length: 14; J: TRBJ1-4; V: TRBV10-3; D: -; size: -; DNA: TGTGCCATCGGGGGGGACGGCCTTAATGAAAAACTGTTTTTT; CDR3: CAIGGDGLNEKLFF
length: 16; J: TRBJ2-3; V: TRBV7-2; D: TRBD2; size: -; DNA: TGTGCCAGCAGCTTAGGCGTAGCGGGGGGAGCGGATACGCAGTATTTT; CDR3: CASSLGVAGGADTQYF
length: 13; J: TRBJ1-5; V: TRBV7-2; D: -; size: -; DNA: TGTGCCAGCAGCTTAACACGTAATCAGCCCCAGCATTTT; CDR3: CASSLTRNQPQHF
length: 14; J: TRBJ2-3; V: TRBV4-3; D: TRBD2; size: -; DNA: TGCGCCAGCAGTCCAGCGGGGGGGCCAGATACGCAGTATTTT; CDR3: CASSPAGGPDTQYF
length: 14; J: TRBJ1-6; V: TRBV6-6; D: -; size: once; DNA: TGTGCCAGCAGTTATAACAGGATTAATTCACCCCTCCACTTT; CDR3: CASSYNRINSPLHF
length: 12; J: TRBJ1-5; V: TRBV19; D: -; size: -; DNA: TGTGCCAGTACCCAGTGGGGAGAGCCCCAGCATTTT; CDR3: CASTQWGEPQHF
length: 13; J: TRBJ1-2; V: TRBV28; D: -; size: once; DNA: TGTGCCAGCAGACCTACAGAGCCTGGTGGCTACACCTTC; CDR3: CASRPTEPGGYTF
length: 14; J: TRBJ2-7; V: TRBV7-9; D: -; size: -; DNA: TGTGCCAGCAGCACACACAGGGCCGCCTACGAGCAGTACTTC; CDR3: CASSTHRAAYEQYF
length: 15; J: TRBJ1-4; V: TRBV10-3; D: -; size: -; DNA: TGTGCCATCAGTGATCCCAGCGGCGGGGGTGAAAAACTGTTTTTT; CDR3: CAISDPSGGGEKLFF
length: 15; J: TRBJ1-1; V: TRBV27; D: -; size: -; DNA: TGTGCCAGCAGTCCCGATCGAGGGGGGAACACTGAAGCTTTCTTT; CDR3: CASSPDRGGNTEAFF
length: 16; J: TRBJ2-5; V: TRBV7-2; D: TRBD2; size: -; DNA: TGTGCCAGCAGCGCGGGACTAGCGGGGAACCAAGAGACCCAGTACTTC; CDR3: CASSAGLAGNQETQYF
length: 13; J: TRBJ1-1; V: TRBV28; D: -; size: -; DNA: TGTGCCAGCATATGGGCGTGGTCCACTGAAGCTTTCTTT; CDR3: CASIWAWSTEAFF
length: 17; J: TRBJ1-3; V: TRBV7-9; D: TRBD1; size: -; DNA: TGTGCCAGCAGCCCTCGGACAGGGGCACTATCTGGAAACACCATATATTTT; CDR3: CASSPRTGALSGNTIYF
length: 16; J: TRBJ1-2; V: TRBV14; D: TRBD1; size: few; DNA: TGTGCCAGCAGCCAGGATCCGGGACAGGGGGATTATGGCTACACCTTC; CDR3: CASSQDPGQGDYGYTF
length: 14; J: TRBJ2-1; V: TRBV2; D: TRBD1; size: -; DNA: TGTGCCAGCAGCGCGACAGGGAGCGGCAATGAGCAGTTCTTC; CDR3: CASSATGSGNEQFF
length: 11; J: TRBJ2-3; V: TRBV7-2; D: -; size: -; DNA: TGTGCCAGCAGCCTCCGAGATACGCAGTATTTT; CDR3: CASSLRDTQYF
length: 17; J: TRBJ1-1; V: TRBV7-8; D: -; size: -; DNA: TGTGCCAGCAGCTTAGCGTGGCGGGGGACGATGAACACTGAAGCTTTCTTT; CDR3: CASSLAWRGTMNTEAFF
length: 14; J: TRBJ2-7; V: TRBV5-6; D: TRBD1; size: -; DNA: TGTGCCAGCAGCCTACGACAGGGCCGGGACGAGCAGTACTTC; CDR3: CASSLRQGRDEQYF
length: 16; J: TRBJ2-3; V: TRBV11-2; D: TRBD2; size: -; DNA: TGTGCCAGCAGCTTAGACTACGGACTAGGTACAGATACGCAGTATTTT; CDR3: CASSLDYGLGTDTQYF
length: 14; J: TRBJ1-4; V: TRBV28; D: -; size: few; DNA: TGTGCCAGTGGCCGGGCAGGGGAGGGTGAAAAACTGTTTTTT; CDR3: CASGRAGEGEKLFF
length: 16; J: TRBJ1-6; V: TRBV28; D: TRBD1; size: -; DNA: TGTGCCAGCGAGGCCCCGGGACAGGGAAAAAATTCACCCCTCCACTTT; CDR3: CASEAPGQGKNSPLHF
length: 15; J: TRBJ1-4; V: TRBV27; D: TRBD1; size: -; DNA: TGTGCCAGCAGTTTCCGAACCGGGACAGTTGAAAAACTGTTTTTT; CDR3: CASSFRTGTVEKLFF
length: 12; J: TRBJ2-7; V: TRBV19; D: -; size: -; DNA: TGTGCCAGTAGGGGGGCCCGCTACGAGCAGTACTTC; CDR3: CASRGARYEQYF
length: 17; J: TRBJ2-2; V: TRBV4-3; D: TRBD2; size: -; DNA: TGCGCCAGCAGCCAAGATTCTAGCGGGAGAGCCACCGGGGAGCTGTTTTTT; CDR3: CASSQDSSGRATGELFF
length: 17; J: TRBJ1-6; V: TRBV3-1/TRBV3-2; D: -; size: -; DNA: TGTGCCAGCAGCCAGGGAGCAGTGGGCCTGCCAGGTTCACCCCTCCACTTT; CDR3: CASSQGAVGLPGSPLHF
length: 16; J: TRBJ1-6; V: TRBV11-2; D: TRBD1; size: -; DNA: TGTGCCAGCAGCTCACGTCCCGGGACAGGGTTTTCACCCCTCCACTTT; CDR3: CASSSRPGTGFSPLHF
length: 14; J: TRBJ2-7; V: TRBV28; D: TRBD1; size: -; DNA: TGTGCCAGCACCCCCGGGACAGGGAGGTACGAGCAGTACTTC; CDR3: CASTPGTGRYEQYF
length: 14; J: TRBJ1-1; V: TRBV4-3; D: -; size: -; DNA: TGCGCCAGCAGCCAAGTGAGAGGGAGAACTGAAGCTTTCTTT; CDR3: CASSQVRGRTEAFF
length: 15; J: TRBJ2-3; V: TRBV7-2; D: TRBD2; size: -; DNA: TGTGCCAGCTCCTTGGATGGGACTATTACCCCCCAGGAGTATTTT; CDR3: CASSLDGTITPQEYF
length: 15; J: TRBJ2-1; V: TRBV9; D: TRBD2; size: -; DNA: TGTGCCAGCAGCGTATCAAGCGGGGGAGGTGGTGAGCAGTTCTTC; CDR3: CASSVSSGGGGEQFF
length: 15; J: TRBJ2-1; V: TRBV7-2; D: -; size: -; DNA: TGTGCCAGCAGCTTAACGAGGAGCTCCTACAATGAGCAGTTCTTC; CDR3: CASSLTRSSYNEQFF
length: 14; J: TRBJ1-3; V: TRBV28; D: -; size: -; DNA: TGTGCCAGCAGTTTAGCGAGCTCTGGAAACACCATATATTTT; CDR3: CASSLASSGNTIYF
length: 13; J: TRBJ1-1; V: TRBV6-6; D: TRBD1; size: -; DNA: TGTGCCGGCTCTACAGGGGATCACACTGAAGCTTTCTTT; CDR3: CAGSTGDHTEAFF
length: 16; J: TRBJ2-7; V: TRBV7-6; D: TRBD1; size: -; DNA: TGTGCCAGCAGCACTGGTAGAGAGGAAGGGGGCGGCGAGCAGTACTTC; CDR3: CASSTGREEGGGEQYF
length: 16; J: TRBJ2-1; V: TRBV28; D: TRBD2; size: -; DNA: TGTGCCAGCAGGGATCCTGGCGGGAGGGATTATTATGAGCAGTTCTTC; CDR3: CASRDPGGRDYYEQFF
length: 13; J: TRBJ1-1; V: TRBV4-2; D: -; size: once; DNA: TGTGCCAGCAGCCAAGGAGGAGTCACTGAAGCTTTCTTT; CDR3: CASSQGGVTEAFF
length: 14; J: TRBJ1-2; V: TRBV5-6; D: TRBD1; size: -; DNA: TGTGCCAGCAGCTTGAGGGACAGGGGGCATGGCTACACCTTC; CDR3: CASSLRDRGHGYTF
length: 18; J: TRBJ2-4; V: TRBV28; D: TRBD2; size: once; DNA: TGTGCCAGCACCGCCGGGACTAGCGGGATCGGAGCCAAAAACATTCAGTACTTC; CDR3: CASTAGTSGIGAKNIQYF
length: 14; J: TRBJ2-7; V: TRBV7-2; D: -; size: once; DNA: TGTGCCAGCAGCTACCAGGGCGGCCTTCTCGAGCAGTACTTC; CDR3: CASSYQGGLLEQYF
length: 14; J: TRBJ2-7; V: TRBV4-2; D: TRBD2; size: -; DNA: TGTGCCAGCAGCCAAGGGACTAGCGGATACGAGCAGTACTTC; CDR3: CASSQGTSGYEQYF